The 18 T cell receptor beta chains below all came from one sample that was sequenced in a study of blood T cell repertoires in COVID-19. The repertoire was sequenced with immunoSEQ multiplex PCR; TCRdb's copy has only in-frame clones and lacks some. Found here are almost 50,000 clones, about 83% of them singletons; the top ten hold approximately 1.4%. The source material was peripheral blood. Every receptor here comes from a man aged 50 to 59 with acute or convalescent COVID-19.

This clone appeared once. The gene calls are TRBV29-1 and TRBJ1-2; D gene unclear. The V and J ends lost 4 bases and 5 bases respectively, with 8 bases between them. The V gene's germline CDR1 is SQVTM and CDR2 ANQGSEA. The CDR3 is 11 residues long. The CDR3 DNA follows: TGCAGCGTTGCCGGAGGATATGGCTACACCTTC. Its translation: CSVAGGYGYTF.

The chain joins TRBV24-1 to TRBJ2-3; D is uncertain. Germline CDR1 KGHDR, CDR2 SFDVKD. The CDR3 spans 11 residues. The ends were cut back, 10 bases at V and 1 base at J, with 5 bases in the middle. CDR3 loop: CATAGTDTQYF. CDR3 nucleotide sequence: TGTGCCACGGCAGGCACAGATACGCAGTATTTT.

The chain carries TRBV5-1 and TRBJ2-4, with TRBD2 as a possible D gene (6 bases). CDR1 and CDR2 from the germline V gene are SGHRS and YFSETQ. The CDR3 has 18 residues. V dropped 0 bases and J dropped 2 bases, with 18 bases sitting between them. CDR3 DNA sequence: TGCGCCAGCAGCTTGGATTCGGGGGAGATGTTATCCAAAAACATTCAGTACTTC. Translation gives CASSLDSGEMLSKNIQYF.

This chain connects TRBV19 to TRBJ1-1; D remains ambiguous. V shed 5 bases and J shed 0 bases, with 16 bases lying between them. The CDR3 totals 16 residues. The V gene's germline CDR1 is LNHDA and CDR2 SQIVND (reference sequence). DNA of the CDR3: TGTGCCAGTAGTGATTCCGAAACCGACATGAACACTGAAGCTTTCTTT. Translated, it gives CASSDSETDMNTEAFF. Using reference TRBV19 and TRBJ1-1 for the parts outside the CDR3, the full variable domain is DGGITQSPKYLFRKEGQNVTLSCEQNLNHDAMYWYRQDPGQGLRLIYYSQIVNDFQKGDIAEGYSVSREKKESFPLTVTSAQKNPTAFYLCASSDSETDMNTEAFFGQGTRLTVV.

The chain uses TRBV10-1 and TRBJ1-2; D might be TRBD1 (6 bases). V gave up 7 bases and J gave up 8 bases, with 23 bases separating them. Germline assignment: CDR1 WNHNN and CDR2 SYGVQD (reference sequence). The CDR3 extends over 15 amino acids. CDR3 region: CASNRTSPGARGYTF. The CDR3 coding sequence is TGCGCCAGCAATCGGACATCTCCAGGGGCGCGGGGCTACACCTTC.

V usage is TRBV29-1 and J usage is TRBJ2-3; 9 bases map to TRBD2. The J segment lost 4 bases and the V segment lost 3 bases, leaving 8 bases of the junction unmatched. The CDR3 loop spans 15 amino acids. Germline CDR1 and CDR2: SQVTM and ANQGSEA. The CDR3 nucleotides are TGCAGCGTTGAGGGTAGCGGGAGTAGCTCAGATACGCAGTATTTT. This gives the protein CSVEGSGSSSDTQYF.

V is TRBV5-6 and J is TRBJ2-1; D remains unclear. This CDR3 contains 11 residues. The V end was cut by 2 bases, the J end by 9 bases, with 6 bases between. Germline CDR1 reads SGHDT; CDR2 reads YYEEEE. CDR3 loop: CASSFTGEQFF. CDR3 in DNA: TGTGCCAGCAGCTTTACGGGTGAGCAGTTCTTC.

For this clone: At one boundary the junction diverges from the germline segment, which might be a read error. This chain uses TRBV7-9 with TRBJ2-7; the match to TRBD1 covers 12 bases. Germline loops: CDR1 SEHNR, CDR2 FQNEAQ (reference sequence). This CDR3 is built from 15 residues. The DNA of the CDR3 is TGTGTCAGCAGCCCAGGGGACAGGGGGCGCTACGAGCAGTACTTC. Amino acids: CVSSPGDRGRYEQYF.

V usage is TRBV5-1 and J usage is TRBJ2-2; TRBD1 agrees at 7 bases. V gave up 0 bases and J gave up 3 bases; unmatched junction bases: 2. The CDR3 runs 15 residues. Germline CDR1 and CDR2: SGHRS and YFSETQ. CDR3 region: CASSLADRDTGELFF. The CDR3 nucleotides are TGCGCCAGCAGCTTGGCCGACAGGGACACCGGGGAGCTGTTTTTT.

This chain links TRBV5-1 with TRBJ1-1; 9 bases fit TRBD1. Unmatched junction bases numbered 4, after V lost 4 bases and J lost 0 bases. The CDR3 is made up of 15 amino acids. Germline CDR1 and CDR2: SGHRS and YFSETQ. CDR3 nucleotides: TGCGCCAGCAGCCTGGGGACAGGGATGAACACTGAAGCTTTCTTT. It specifies CASSLGTGMNTEAFF. The complete variable domain, with remaining parts taken from reference TRBV5-1 and TRBJ1-1, reads KAGVTQTPRYLIKTRGQQVTLSCSPISGHRSVSWYQQTPGQGLQFLFEYFSETQRNKGNFPGRFSGRQFSNSRSEMNVSTLELGDSALYLCASSLGTGMNTEAFFGQGTRLTVV.

This clone showed up just a few times. The chain carries TRBV28 and TRBJ1-6, with TRBD1 matching over 7 bases. The J segment lost 10 bases and the V segment lost 5 bases, leaving 11 bases of the junction unmatched. The CDR3 has 15 amino acids. CDR1 and CDR2 from the germline V gene are MDHEN and SYDVKM. As DNA, the CDR3 is TGTGCCAGCAGTACCCAGGACAGGTTTATCTCACCCCTCCACTTT. Protein sequence: CASSTQDRFISPLHF.

The chain is built from TRBV27 and TRBJ2-7, with 7 bases aligning to TRBD1. Germline trimming cut 6 bases from V and 6 bases from J; bases unmatched to any gene: 14. This CDR3 spans 15 amino acids. Germline V gene sequence: CDR1 MNHEY, CDR2 SMNVEV (reference sequence). The CDR3 here is CASRLETGTSLEQYF. CDR3 bases: TGTGCCAGCAGACTCGAGACAGGGACATCTCTCGAGCAGTACTTC.

The chain uses TRBV24-1 and TRBJ1-6; TRBD1 is a possible D gene (5 bases). This CDR3 contains 13 residues. Germline loops: CDR1 KGHDR, CDR2 SFDVKD. V was clipped by 6 bases and J by 9 bases, with 11 bases between them. CDR3 in amino acids: CATSPRGGSPLHF. In DNA form, the CDR3 reads TGTGCCACCAGTCCCCGGGGGGGTTCACCCCTCCACTTT.

V usage is TRBV11-2 and J usage is TRBJ1-6; 9 nucleotides align to TRBD1. The CDR3 consists of 15 residues. CDR1 and CDR2 (germline): SGHAT, FQNNGV. V lost 3 bases, J lost 6 bases, and 3 bases stayed unmatched. The CDR3 nucleotides are TGTGCCAGCAGCTTGGGACAGGGAAGTAATTCACCCCTCCACTTT. Translated, it gives CASSLGQGSNSPLHF.

The rearrangement links TRBV27 to TRBJ1-2, with 7 positions matching TRBD1. V lost 6 bases, J lost 4 bases, and 17 bases stayed unmatched. The germline V gene has CDR1 MNHEY and CDR2 SMNVEV (reference sequence). CDR3 size: 17 residues. The CDR3 DNA reads TGTGCCAGCAGGAGCCGGGACAGCCTAGCAGGCGGCTATGGCTACACCTTC. Translation gives CASRSRDSLAGGYGYTF.

By share of the sample, this clone is medium-sized. The chain links TRBV28 to TRBJ2-1, with 9 bases identical to TRBD2. J was trimmed by 5 bases and V by 10 bases; bases with no gene match: 9. The CDR3 length is 14 residues. Germline V lookup: CDR1 MDHEN, CDR2 SYDVKM. As DNA, the CDR3 is TGTGCCACTCAATTAGCGGGGGCCGACAATGAGCAGTTCTTC. Translation: CATQLAGADNEQFF.

CDR3 amino acids: CASRKGASGSVNEQFF. CDR3 DNA: TGTGCCAGCAGGAAAGGGGCTAGCGGGAGTGTGAATGAGCAGTTCTTC. The chain carries TRBV25-1 and TRBJ2-1, with 10 bases identical to TRBD2. CDR3 length: 16 residues. Germline CDR1 MGHDK, CDR2 SYGVNS. The V gene end was trimmed by 6 bases and the J gene end by 7 bases; junction bases not matched to a gene: 12. The variable domain in full, completed from reference TRBV25-1 and TRBJ2-1, reads EADIYQTPRYLVIGTGKKITLECSQTMGHDKMYWYQQDPGMELHLIHYSYGVNSTEKGDLSSESTVSRIRTEHFPLTLESARPSHTSQYLCASRKGASGSVNEQFFGPGTRLTVL.

The chain is built from TRBV2 and TRBJ2-6, with TRBD2 matching over 8 bases. This CDR3 has 16 amino acids. Germline V gene data show CDR1 as SNHLY and CDR2 as FYNNEI. J gave up 2 bases and V 3 bases, and 3 bases lay outside the gene matches. This CDR3 is CASSDREGTGANVLTF. CDR3 DNA: TGTGCCAGCAGTGATCGGGAGGGGACTGGGGCCAACGTCCTGACTTTC.